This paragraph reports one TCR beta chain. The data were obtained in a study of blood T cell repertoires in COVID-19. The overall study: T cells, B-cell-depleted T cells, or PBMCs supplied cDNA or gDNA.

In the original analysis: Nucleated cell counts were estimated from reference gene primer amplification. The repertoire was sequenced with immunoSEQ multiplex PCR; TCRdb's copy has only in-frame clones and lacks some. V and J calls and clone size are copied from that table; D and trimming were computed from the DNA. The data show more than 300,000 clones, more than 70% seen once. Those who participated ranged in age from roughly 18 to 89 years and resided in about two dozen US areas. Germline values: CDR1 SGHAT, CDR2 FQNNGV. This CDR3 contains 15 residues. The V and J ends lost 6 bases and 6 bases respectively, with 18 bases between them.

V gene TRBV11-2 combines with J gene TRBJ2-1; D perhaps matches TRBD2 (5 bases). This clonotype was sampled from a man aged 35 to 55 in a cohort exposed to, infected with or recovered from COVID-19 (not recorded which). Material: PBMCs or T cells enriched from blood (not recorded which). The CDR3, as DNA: TGTGCCAGCAGTTACACGCGGGTCGGCCGCAATGAGCAGTTCTTC. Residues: CASSYTRVGRNEQFF.